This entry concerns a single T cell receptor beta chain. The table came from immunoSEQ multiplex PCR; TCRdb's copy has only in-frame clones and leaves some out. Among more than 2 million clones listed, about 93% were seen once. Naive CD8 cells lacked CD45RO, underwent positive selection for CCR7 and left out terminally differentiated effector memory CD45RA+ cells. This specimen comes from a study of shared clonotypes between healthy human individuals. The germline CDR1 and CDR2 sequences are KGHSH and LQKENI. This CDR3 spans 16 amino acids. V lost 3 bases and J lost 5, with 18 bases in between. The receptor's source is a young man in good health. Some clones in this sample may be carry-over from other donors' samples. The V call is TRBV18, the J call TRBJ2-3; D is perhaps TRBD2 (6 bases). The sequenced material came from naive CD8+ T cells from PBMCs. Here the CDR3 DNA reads TGTGCCAGCTCACCCACGGGCGGGAAGCAGAAAGATACGCAGTATTTT. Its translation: CASSPTGGKQKDTQYF.